What follows are 28 T cell receptor beta chains derived from one specimen sequenced in a study of T cells in Graves' hyperthyroidism and ophthalmopathy. Amplification of TCR beta CDR3 regions was performed using RNA transcripts as template. The HTBI primer set was used in a first-round RT-PCR of the TCR CDR3. MiXCR was run by TCRdb on the multiplex PCR reads, yielding one entry per CDR3 protein. The sample yields around 700,000 distinct CDR3 sequences, roughly a sixth seen once. Input material: blood. These receptor sequences come from a woman aged 45-60 years with Graves' hyperthyroidism that later progressed to Graves' ophthalmopathy.

This clonotype was seen only a few times. The genes are TRBV5-1 and TRBJ1-2, with 7 bases aligning to TRBD1. V was pared by 3 bases and J by 4 bases, with 9 bases of the junction left unmatched. Germline CDR1 is SGHRS and CDR2 is YFSETQ. There are 15 residues in the CDR3. CDR3 in DNA: TGCGCCAGCAGCTCAGCCGGGACAGAGGTCTATGGCTACACCTTC. It encodes CASSSAGTEVYGYTF.

This sequence joins TRBV4-1 and TRBJ2-5, with 7 bases identical to TRBD1. Losses at the gene ends were 1 base for V and 12 bases for J; bases not matched to a gene: 8. The CDR3 length is 13 residues. Germline CDR1 reads MGHRA; CDR2 reads YSYEKL. The CDR3 region has the DNA TGCGCCAGCAGCCAAGCCCTTACAGGGGTGGAGTACTTC. The encoded protein is CASSQALTGVEYF.

This clonotype was seen at least ten times. The V call is TRBV11-2, the J call TRBJ2-5; D is possibly TRBD1 (6 bases). Germline loops: CDR1 SGHAT, CDR2 FQNNGV. The CDR3 is made up of 15 amino acids. The V gene lost 0 bases and the J gene lost 5 bases, with 13 bases spanning the gap. CDR3 nucleotides: TGTGCCAGCAGCTTAGATAAACAGGGTTGGGAGACCCAGTACTTC. Its protein product is CASSLDKQGWETQYF.

V is TRBV28 and J is TRBJ2-3; no clear D gene. The germline V and J ends were trimmed by 5 bases and 4 bases, with 19 bases remaining between them. Germline loops: CDR1 MDHEN, CDR2 SYDVKM. The CDR3 contains 16 residues. The CDR3 here is CASSAPGRSWADTQYF. Here the CDR3 DNA reads TGTGCCAGCAGTGCCCCCGGTAGGTCGTGGGCAGATACGCAGTATTTT.

The J gene is TRBJ1-1, the V gene TRBV27, with D unclear. Germline V CDR1 and CDR2: MNHEY, SMNVEV (reference sequence). V was cut by 3 bases and J by 8 bases, with 13 bases left in between. The CDR3 consists of 13 residues. CDR3 sequence (DNA): TGTGCCAGCAGTTTCGGGGTGAGAGGCGAAGCTTTCTTT. This sequence encodes CASSFGVRGEAFF.

The chain combines TRBV30 with TRBJ2-1; 8 nucleotides line up with TRBD1. V lost 4 bases and J lost 8; bases outside the gene matches: 13. This CDR3 contains 15 residues. CDR1 and CDR2 from the germline V gene are GTSNPN and SVGIG (reference sequence). For the CDR3, the DNA is TGTGCCTGGAACGTGGACAGGGTCTTAAGCGATGAGCAGTTCTTC. Translating gives CAWNVDRVLSDEQFF.

This clonotype showed up just a few times. The chain links TRBV19 to TRBJ2-1, with 7 bases matching TRBD2. CDR1 LNHDA and CDR2 SQIVND come from the germline V gene (reference sequence). The CDR3 contains 14 residues. V dropped 3 bases and J dropped 6; count of bases not matched to a gene: 5. The CDR3 reads CASSIPGLTNEQFF. DNA for the CDR3: TGTGCCAGTAGTATTCCGGGACTAACCAATGAGCAGTTCTTC.

The sample holds many counts of this clonotype. V gene TRBV5-1 combines with J gene TRBJ1-1; D is ambiguous. V was trimmed by 1 base and J by 1 base, leaving 8 bases between them. Germline V lookup: CDR1 SGHRS, CDR2 YFSETQ. The CDR3 totals 14 residues. In DNA, the CDR3 is TGCGCCAGCAGCTTGCGACGGACGAACACTGAAGCTTTCTTT. Protein: CASSLRRTNTEAFF.

A note on this clonotype: This sequence may be a read error, since a much larger clone differs from it by one base. V and J are TRBV12-3 or TRBV12-4 and TRBJ2-7, with 7 bases that match TRBD1. The CDR3 sequence is 13 residues long. CDR3 nucleotides: TGTGTCAGCAGTTTTGGGACAGTCTACGAGCAGTACTTC. Its translation: CVSSFGTVYEQYF.

In this sample, this clonotype turned up a few times. V is TRBV5-1 and J is TRBJ2-2; TRBD2 matches 9 bases. The CDR3 consists of 15 residues. V shed 7 bases, J shed 2 bases, and the junction held 6 bases outside the gene matches. Germline V gives CDR1 SGHRS, CDR2 YFSETQ. CDR3 coding DNA: TGCGCCAGCGGACCTAGCGGGGCCAACACCGGGGAGCTGTTTTTT. The encoded protein is CASGPSGANTGELFF.

At least ten counts were recorded for this clonotype. This chain uses TRBV3-1 with TRBJ2-1; 10 bases map to TRBD2. This CDR3 region has 17 residues. Germline trimming cut 4 bases from V and 5 bases from J; bases unmatched to any gene: 11. Per the germline V gene, CDR1 is LGHDT and CDR2 is YNNKEL (reference sequence). The CDR3 DNA follows: TGTGCCAGCAGCCCAAGAGCGCAGCGGGGGGGCGACAATGAGCAGTTCTTC. This encodes CASSPRAQRGGDNEQFF.

This clonotype was seen repeatedly, ten times or more. The V call is TRBV11-2, the J call TRBJ1-1; no firm D call. The V end lost 5 bases, the J end lost 6 bases, and 7 bases lay between the germline ends. The CDR3 sequence is 11 residues long. Germline V CDR1 and CDR2: SGHAT, FQNNGV. The CDR3 nucleotides are TGTGCCAGCAGCGTGGCGTCTGAAGCTTTCTTT. This translates into CASSVASEAFF.

This clonotype was counted many times. This sequence joins TRBV30 and TRBJ1-4; 7 bases are a match to TRBD1. CDR1 GTSNPN and CDR2 SVGIG come from the germline V gene (reference sequence). There are 15 residues in the CDR3. After removal of 3 bases from V and 3 bases from J, the junction contained 7 bases not matched to a gene. CDR3 coding DNA: TGTGCCTGGAGCCCCGGGACAGCCTCTAATGAAAAACTGTTTTTT. It is translated as CAWSPGTASNEKLFF.

This chain links TRBV7-3 with TRBJ2-5; 11 nucleotides agree with TRBD1. Germline V gene data show CDR1 as SGHTA and CDR2 as FQGTGA. V shed 4 bases, J shed 2 bases, and the junction held 12 bases outside the gene matches. This CDR3 comprises 18 residues. CDR3 loop: CASSWWTGGETFQETQYF. The CDR3 DNA is TGTGCCAGCAGCTGGTGGACAGGGGGCGAGACGTTTCAAGAGACCCAGTACTTC.

This clonotype was counted ten times or more. The rearrangement links TRBV18 to TRBJ1-1, with a weak D call TRBD1 (5 bases). Germline V gene data show CDR1 as KGHSH and CDR2 as LQKENI. This CDR3 comprises 13 residues. V lost 6 bases to trimming and J lost 3 bases, with 11 bases between them. The CDR3 nucleotides are TGTGCCAGCTCGGCGGGGACGGACACTGAAGCTTTCTTT. Its protein product is CASSAGTDTEAFF.

This clonotype showed up many times. The chain recombines TRBV20-1 with TRBJ2-7, with 10 bases matching TRBD1. J lost 4 bases, V lost 5 bases, and 11 bases had no gene match. CDR3 length: 15 residues. Germline values: CDR1 DFQATT, CDR2 SNEGSKA (reference sequence). CDR3 DNA: TGCAGTGCTCCCCCCGGCGGGACAGGGGATTACGAGCAGTACTTC. Protein: CSAPPGGTGDYEQYF.

This chain uses TRBV5-1 with TRBJ2-5; possibly TRBD1 for D (5 bases). V gave up 2 bases and J gave up 0 bases, with 11 bases separating them. CDR1 and CDR2 from the germline V gene are SGHRS and YFSETQ. The CDR3 consists of 15 residues. The CDR3 loop reads CASSLGQGNQETQYF. The CDR3 DNA reads TGCGCCAGCAGCTTAGGGCAGGGTAACCAAGAGACCCAGTACTTC.

This clonotype was picked up a small number of times. One end of the junction is discordant with germline, which a read error may explain. This chain links TRBV7-3 with TRBJ2-3, with 12 bases fitting TRBD2. Germline lookup yields CDR1 SGHTA and CDR2 FQGTGA. The CDR3 covers 18 residues. The CDR3 nucleotides read TGCGCCAGCAGCTTGGTGGCTAGCGGGGGGGCCGGGGCAGATACGCAGTATTTT. Translation gives CASSLVASGGAGADTQYF. Combining the CDR3 with reference TRBV7-3 and TRBJ2-3 gives the whole variable domain GAGVSQTPSNKVTEKGKYVELRCDPISGHTALYWYRQSLGQGPEFLIYFQGTGAADDSGLPNDRFFAVRPEGSVSTLKIQRTERGDSAVYLCASSLVASGGAGADTQYFGPGTRLTVL.

A few counts support this clonotype. An end of the junction does not agree with germline; a read error may underlie this. V is TRBV7-2 and J is TRBJ2-1; the D gene is possibly TRBD1 (5 bases). This CDR3 is built from 14 residues. Germline CDR1 SGHTA, CDR2 FQGNSA. The CDR3 reads CAGSLGAENNEQFF. CDR3 in DNA: TGTGCCGGCAGCTTAGGGGCGGAGAACAATGAGCAGTTCTTC.

This clonotype was detected ten times or more. This sequence joins TRBV12-3 or TRBV12-4 and TRBJ1-5, with D unresolved. This CDR3 has 13 amino acids. The ends were cut back, 3 bases at V and 4 bases at J, with 7 bases in the middle. CDR3 protein: CASSFDGNQPQHF. DNA of the CDR3: TGTGCCAGCAGTTTCGACGGGAATCAGCCCCAGCATTTT.

This clonotype was seen many times. The gene calls are TRBV5-1 and TRBJ1-1, with unresolved D. Between the trimmed V and J ends, which lost 4 bases and 5 bases, there was a span of 15 bases. This CDR3 comprises 14 residues. CDR1 and CDR2 (germline): SGHRS, YFSETQ. In DNA form, the CDR3 reads TGCGCCAGCAGCCCGCCAGCTCGGGAGACTGAAGCTTTCTTT. Translation gives CASSPPARETEAFF.

This clonotype was found many times. The chain recombines TRBV7-3 with TRBJ1-2; D is perhaps TRBD1 (6 bases). The CDR3 consists of 13 residues. Per the germline V gene, CDR1 is SGHTA and CDR2 is FQGTGA. The V end lost 5 bases, the J end lost 7 bases, and 14 bases lay between the germline ends. CDR3 coding DNA: TGTGCCAGCAGCCCTCCGGACAGAGGTGGCTACACCTTC. Amino acids: CASSPPDRGGYTF. Looking up the rest from reference TRBV7-3 and TRBJ1-2 gives the full variable domain: GAGVSQTPSNKVTEKGKYVELRCDPISGHTALYWYRQSLGQGPEFLIYFQGTGAADDSGLPNDRFFAVRPEGSVSTLKIQRTERGDSAVYLCASSPPDRGGYTFGSGTRLTVV.

This clonotype has just a few counts. This chain joins TRBV9 and TRBJ1-3; TRBD1 agrees at 8 bases. Germline CDR1 is SGDLS and CDR2 is YYNGEE. V gave up 3 bases and J gave up 2 bases; unmatched junction bases: 10. The CDR3 contains 17 residues. As DNA, the CDR3 is TGTGCCAGCAGCGGAGGGCGAGGCAGGGGGCCTGGAAACACCATATATTTT. Amino acids: CASSGGRGRGPGNTIYF.

The rearrangement joins TRBV27 to TRBJ1-5, with D hard to call. V was shortened by 6 bases and J by 5 bases, with 11 bases between the two germline ends. The CDR3 is made up of 13 amino acids. From germline, CDR1 is MNHEY and CDR2 SMNVEV (reference sequence). The chain's CDR3 is CASSTSVHQPQHF. CDR3 sequence (DNA): TGTGCCAGCAGCACCTCGGTACATCAGCCCCAGCATTTT.

The chain combines TRBV4-1 with TRBJ1-5; D remains unclear. Per germline, CDR1 MGHRA and CDR2 YSYEKL. The V end was cut by 0 bases, the J end by 6 bases, with 6 bases between. The CDR3 has 13 residues. The CDR3 DNA is TGCGCCAGCAGCCAAGAGAGGCTTCAGCCCCAGCATTTT. Amino acid sequence: CASSQERLQPQHF.

Ten or more counts support this clonotype. The rearrangement joins TRBV6-2 or TRBV6-3 to TRBJ1-1, with a weak D call TRBD1 (6 bases). V gave up 6 bases and J gave up 1 base, with 12 bases separating them. The CDR3 is 14 amino acids. Germline V gene sequence: CDR1 MNHEY, CDR2 SVGEGT. CDR3 DNA: TGTGCCAGCAGACCGACAGGTCCGAACACTGAAGCTTTCTTT. Residues: CASRPTGPNTEAFF.

This clonotype has more than one count but fewer than ten. This likely comes from a read error, as the CDR3 has no conserved phenylalanine or tryptophan at its end. This chain joins TRBV20-1 and TRBJ1-5; D unclear. The CDR3 loop spans 19 amino acids. With 4 bases removed from V and 3 bases from J, the gap between germline ends came to 28 bases. Germline CDR1 and CDR2: DFQATT and SNEGSKA (reference sequence). The CDR3 loop reads CSATPGFSVIGHHNQPQHS. Written as DNA, the CDR3 is TGCAGTGCTACCCCCGGGTTTTCCGTGATTGGGCATCACAATCAGCCCCAGCATTCT.

For this clonotype: The junction differs from germline at one of its ends, possibly a read error. The rearrangement uses TRBV7-3 and TRBJ2-3; 9 bases align to TRBD2. CDR3 length: 19 residues. Germline CDR1 is SGHTA and CDR2 is FQGTGA. The CDR3 nucleotides are TGTGCCGGCAGACCCCGGGGGCGGCTAGCGGGGTGGAGCACAGATACGCAGTATTTT. Translated, it gives CAGRPRGRLAGWSTDTQYF.